This TCR beta chain was observed in a study of T cells in Graves' hyperthyroidism and ophthalmopathy. Study at large: Once the initial diagnosis was made, peripheral blood was obtained before any treatment. Study-level results: Appearing also in blood were most of the thyroid clonotypes expanded above 0.001.

With a duration under 2 months, the hyperthyroidism was newly diagnosed in patients aged 18 to 65. A note on this clonotype: Its matching antigen is unknown.

Per the germline V gene, CDR1 is SGHDN and CDR2 is FVKESK. The CDR3 runs to 15 residues. Trimming removed 0 bases at V and 1 base at J, with 9 bases between. What was amplified from RNA transcripts were TCR beta CDR3 regions. First-round RT-PCR targeting the TCR CDR3 was performed with the HTBI primer set. MiXCR, applied by TCRdb to the multiplex PCR reads, yields one record per CDR3 protein. This sample has under 350,000 distinct CDR3 sequences, with roughly 20% found just once. V usage is TRBV14 and J usage is TRBJ1-1; no definite D call. The sample comprised blood. The TCR was taken from a woman in her forties or fifties with Graves' hyperthyroidism. The CDR3 sequence: CASSQETQGNTEAFF. DNA of the CDR3: TGTGCCAGCAGCCAAGAAACACAAGGGAACACTGAAGCTTTCTTT.